This T cell receptor beta chain was sequenced in a study of beta chain features in type 1 diabetes. Whole-study findings and limits: In all four CD4+ subsets, TCRB CDR3 length was significantly, moderately reduced in type 1 diabetes. Patients showed naive, central memory and Treg TCRB repertoires that appeared more similar than those of healthy donors.

J was trimmed by 9 bases and V by 5 bases; bases with no gene match: 3. Looked up from germline, CDR1 is LNHDA and CDR2 is SQIVND (reference sequence). The CDR3 totals 11 residues. This clone has only a few counts. Antigen specificity is unknown. The entirety of the isolated RNA underwent reverse transcription, so expressed TCRB transcripts were sequenced. Read counts averaged approximately 3.5 million for samples of naive, central memory and regulatory T cells. Sequencing used immunoSEQ multiplex PCR; TCRdb keeps in-frame clones, though not all of them. Here the sample spans 250,000 to 300,000 clones, approximately 15% being singletons.

V and J are TRBV19 and TRBJ2-7; 8 bases agree with TRBD1. The source is a man between 25 and 39 years old with type 1 diabetes. The specimen sequenced was naive CD4+ T cells from blood. The CDR3 DNA reads as TGTGCCAGTAGTTGGGACAGGTGGCAGTACTTC. Encoded protein: CASSWDRWQYF.